The sequence of this TCR beta chain was determined in a study of T cells expressing NK-cell markers. Study-level background: Repertoire data for TCR beta were derived from sorted T cells (CD3+CD56+NKG2C+, CD3+CD56+NKG2C- and CD3+CD56-NKG2C+). In the group of eight sequenced donors, seven were HCMV-seropositive and one was seronegative.

Reanalyzing the 5' RACE reads, TCRdb keeps one entry per CDR3 protein, without DNA. The specimen's table records approximately 420,000 distinct CDR3 sequences. This CDR3 has 15 amino acids. Germline CDR1 reads SGHRS; CDR2 reads YFSETQ. The chain couples TRBV5-1 to TRBJ2-5; the TCRdb call, TRBD1, lacks DNA for checking. The specimen was blood T cells: a sorted CD56 or NKG2C T cell subset, CD4+ or CD8+ T cells, or bulk PBMC T cells (not recorded which). The source is a woman aged 45-65 years in good health. The CDR3 loop reads CASSFRAGFGETQYF.